This record looks at one T cell receptor (beta chain) sequence and its context. Its matching antigen is unknown. This CDR3 is built from 15 residues. Germline CDR1 reads SGHVS; CDR2 reads FNYEAQ. Deletions cut 2 bases from V and 3 bases from J, with 14 bases between. The sample is drawn from a study of shared clonotypes between healthy human individuals. Overall study findings and caveats: Compared with memory subsets, naive subsets generally had larger estimated richness. Clonotypes which were not shared had lower generation probabilities than clonotypes that all four donors shared.

At a deep level, the assay was run. Once extracted for a subset, genomic DNA was divided evenly among several immunoSEQ plates. Assay: immunoSEQ multiplex PCR; the TCRdb copy retains only in-frame clones and omits some. The sample holds about 320,000 clones; around 87% are singletons and the top ten take around 15%. This TCR was recovered from a man between 18 and 35 years old in good health. The material sequenced was memory CD8+ T cells sorted from blood. The subset denotes: CD45RO+ cells pooled with CCR7-negative TemRA cells. The rearrangement uses TRBV7-6 and TRBJ2-7; D perhaps matches TRBD2 (6 bases). DNA for the CDR3: TGTGCCAGCAGCTTAAACGGCGGGGCATTCTACGAGCAGTACTTC. Protein product: CASSLNGGAFYEQYF. Combining the CDR3 with reference TRBV7-6 and TRBJ2-7 gives the whole variable domain GAGVSQSPRYKVTKRGQDVALRCDPISGHVSLYWYRQALGQGPEFLTYFNYEAQQDKSGLPNDRFSAERPEGSISTLTIQRTEQRDSAMYRCASSLNGGAFYEQYFGPGTRLTVT.